Listed below are T cell receptor beta chains from one sample, sequenced in a study of naive and memory T cell subsets. MiXCR, run by TCRdb on the UMI-ligation and nested PCR reads, gives a single entry per CDR3 protein. The sample records under 150,000 distinct CDR3 sequences, 15% to 20% being singletons. The specimen sequenced was naive CD8+ T cells from blood. The receptors derive from a human donor in good health. Both conserved end residues are part of each CDR3. Each record gives: V gene, CDR3 length, J gene, CDR3 protein.

>TRBV6-6|12|TRBJ2-3
CASSYTTDTQYF
>TRBV5-6|13|TRBJ2-7
CASAEVGGDEQYF
>TRBV20-1|13|TRBJ2-7
CSARGEGTYEQYF
>TRBV27|16|TRBJ2-1
CASSLYRPGQGNEQFF
>TRBV24-1|14|TRBJ1-2
CATAGGKEDYGYTF
>TRBV7-2|21|TRBJ1-4
CASSLRSVGTGASLSPEKLFF
>TRBV5-6|12|TRBJ2-7
CASSLDGNAQYF
>TRBV29-1|13|TRBJ2-3
CSVVWTGADTQYF
>TRBV5-4|15|TRBJ2-7
CASSLYETGLYEQYF
>TRBV4-1|15|TRBJ1-1
CASSQVDRENTEAFF
>TRBV6-1|16|TRBJ2-1
CASSEPRAPPYNEQFF
>TRBV27|15|TRBJ2-1
CASRQTDTSNNEQFF
>TRBV28|13|TRBJ1-5
CAIKPYSNQPQHF
>TRBV5-1|16|TRBJ2-1
CASSWGLADTYNEQFF
>TRBV2|14|TRBJ2-7
CASSETLAAPEQYF
>TRBV12-3/TRBV12-4|13|TRBJ1-5
CASSRDRGQPQHF
>TRBV6-5|14|TRBJ2-7
CASSYGQGIYEQYF
>TRBV11-2|18|TRBJ2-5
CASSSIGRDRETQETQYF
>TRBV28|13|TRBJ1-2
CASSFSGTDGYTF
>TRBV7-9|16|TRBJ1-1
CASSPAWGADSTEAFF
>TRBV27|19|TRBJ2-5
CASKFQGIKQDRGHVTQYF
>TRBV11-2|13|TRBJ2-1
CASSLVGQGSEFF
>TRBV27|14|TRBJ1-5
CASGSPDHNQPQHF
>TRBV6-5|14|TRBJ2-7
CASSYSGGGYEQYF
>TRBV7-2|16|TRBJ2-3
CASSLGSGMKADTQYF
>TRBV11-2|15|TRBJ2-7
CASRTRTSVAYEQYF
>TRBV7-8|14|TRBJ2-3
CASSPGVEADTQYF